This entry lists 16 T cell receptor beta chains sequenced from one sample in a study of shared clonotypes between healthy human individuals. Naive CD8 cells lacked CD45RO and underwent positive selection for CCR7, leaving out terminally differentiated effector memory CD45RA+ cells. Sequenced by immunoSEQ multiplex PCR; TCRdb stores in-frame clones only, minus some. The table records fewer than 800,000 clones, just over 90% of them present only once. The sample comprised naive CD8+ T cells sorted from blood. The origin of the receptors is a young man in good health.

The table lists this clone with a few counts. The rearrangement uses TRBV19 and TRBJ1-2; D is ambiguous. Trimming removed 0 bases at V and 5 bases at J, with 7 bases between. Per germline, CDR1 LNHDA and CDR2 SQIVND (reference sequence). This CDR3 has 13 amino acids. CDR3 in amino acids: CASSIEGFYGYTF. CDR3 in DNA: TGTGCCAGTAGTATAGAGGGGTTTTATGGCTACACCTTC.

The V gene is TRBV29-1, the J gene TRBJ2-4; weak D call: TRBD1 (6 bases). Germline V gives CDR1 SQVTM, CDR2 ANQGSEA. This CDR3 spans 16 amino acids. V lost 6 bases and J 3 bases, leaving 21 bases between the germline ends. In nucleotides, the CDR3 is TGCAGCGTCGCTTGGCCGACAGGTTATGGCAAAAACATTCAGTACTTC. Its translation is CSVAWPTGYGKNIQYF.

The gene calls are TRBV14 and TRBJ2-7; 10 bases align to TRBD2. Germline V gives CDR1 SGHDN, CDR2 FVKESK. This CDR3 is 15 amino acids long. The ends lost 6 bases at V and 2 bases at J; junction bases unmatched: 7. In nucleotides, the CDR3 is TGTGCCAGCAGTCCCACTAGCGGGAATACCTACGAGCAGTACTTC. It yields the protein CASSPTSGNTYEQYF.

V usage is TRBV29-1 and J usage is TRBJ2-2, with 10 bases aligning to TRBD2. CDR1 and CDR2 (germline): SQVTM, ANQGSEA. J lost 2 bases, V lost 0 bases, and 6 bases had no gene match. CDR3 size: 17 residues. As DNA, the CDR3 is TGCAGCGTTGAAGATTGGCTAGCGGGGGCAAACACCGGGGAGCTGTTTTTT. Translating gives CSVEDWLAGANTGELFF.

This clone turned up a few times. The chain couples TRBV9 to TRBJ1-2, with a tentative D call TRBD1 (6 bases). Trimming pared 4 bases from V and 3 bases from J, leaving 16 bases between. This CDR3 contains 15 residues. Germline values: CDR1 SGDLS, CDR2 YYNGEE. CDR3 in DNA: TGTGCCAGCAGCCCCGGACAGACCTACGACTATGGCTACACCTTC. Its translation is CASSPGQTYDYGYTF. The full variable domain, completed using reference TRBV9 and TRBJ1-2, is DSGVTQTPKHLITATGQRVTLRCSPRSGDLSVYWYQQSLDQGLQFLIQYYNGEERAKGNILERFSAQQFPDLHSELNLSSLELGDSALYFCASSPGQTYDYGYTFGSGTRLTVV.

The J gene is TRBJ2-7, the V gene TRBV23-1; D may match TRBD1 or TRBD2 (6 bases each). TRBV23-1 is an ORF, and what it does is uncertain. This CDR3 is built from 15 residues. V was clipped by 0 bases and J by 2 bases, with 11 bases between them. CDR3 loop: CASSQSLGGPYEQYF. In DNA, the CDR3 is TGCGCCAGCAGTCAATCGTTGGGGGGCCCCTACGAGCAGTACTTC.

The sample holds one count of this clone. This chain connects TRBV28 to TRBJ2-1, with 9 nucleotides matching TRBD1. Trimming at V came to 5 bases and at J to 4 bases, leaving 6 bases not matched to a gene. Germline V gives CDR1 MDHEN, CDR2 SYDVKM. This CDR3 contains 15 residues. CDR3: CASSDRGTAYNEQFF. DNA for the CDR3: TGTGCCAGCAGTGACAGGGGGACAGCATACAATGAGCAGTTCTTC.

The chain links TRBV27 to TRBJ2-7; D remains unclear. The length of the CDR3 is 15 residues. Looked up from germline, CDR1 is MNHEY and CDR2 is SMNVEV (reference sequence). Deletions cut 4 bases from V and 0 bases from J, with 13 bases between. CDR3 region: CASSSLRTASYEQYF. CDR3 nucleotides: TGTGCCAGCAGTTCCTTACGGACCGCCTCCTACGAGCAGTACTTC.

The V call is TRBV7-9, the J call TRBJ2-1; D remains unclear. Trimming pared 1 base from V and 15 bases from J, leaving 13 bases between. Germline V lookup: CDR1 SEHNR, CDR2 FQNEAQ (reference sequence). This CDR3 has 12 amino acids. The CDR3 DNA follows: TGTGCCAGCAGCTTAGGGCGGCCGAGCGTGTTCTTC. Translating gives CASSLGRPSVFF.

CDR3 sequence reads: CASSLDSGNTGELFF. DNA for the CDR3: TGTGCCAGCAGCTTAGATTCCGGGAACACCGGGGAGCTGTTTTTT. This sequence joins TRBV11-3 and TRBJ2-2; no definite D call. The CDR3 sequence is 15 residues long. Trimming cost V 0 bases and J 1 base, with 6 bases left between them. Germline CDR1 SGHNT, CDR2 YENEEA.

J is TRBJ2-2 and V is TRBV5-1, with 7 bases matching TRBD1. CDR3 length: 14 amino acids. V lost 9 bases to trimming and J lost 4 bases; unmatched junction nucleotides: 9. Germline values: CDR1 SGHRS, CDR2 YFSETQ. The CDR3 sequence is CATEGDSPTGELFF. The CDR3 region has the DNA TGCGCCACCGAGGGGGACAGCCCCACCGGGGAGCTGTTTTTT. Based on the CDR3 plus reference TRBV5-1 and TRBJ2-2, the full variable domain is KAGVTQTPRYLIKTRGQQVTLSCSPISGHRSVSWYQQTPGQGLQFLFEYFSETQRNKGNFPGRFSGRQFSNSRSEMNVSTLELGDSALYLCATEGDSPTGELFFGEGSRLTVL.

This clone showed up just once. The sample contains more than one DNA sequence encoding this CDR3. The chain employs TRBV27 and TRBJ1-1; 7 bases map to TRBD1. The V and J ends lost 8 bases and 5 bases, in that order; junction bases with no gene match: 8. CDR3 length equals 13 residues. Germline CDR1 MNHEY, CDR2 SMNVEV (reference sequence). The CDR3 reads CASSTGVGTEAFF. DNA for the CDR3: TGTGCCAGCTCCACAGGGGTAGGAACTGAAGCTTTCTTT.

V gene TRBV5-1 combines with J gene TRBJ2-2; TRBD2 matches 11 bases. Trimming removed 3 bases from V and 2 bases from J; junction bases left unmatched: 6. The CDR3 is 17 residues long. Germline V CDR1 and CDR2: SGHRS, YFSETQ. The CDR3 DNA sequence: TGCGCCAGCAGCTACCCGGGACTAGCGGTAAACACCGGGGAGCTGTTTTTT. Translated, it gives CASSYPGLAVNTGELFF.

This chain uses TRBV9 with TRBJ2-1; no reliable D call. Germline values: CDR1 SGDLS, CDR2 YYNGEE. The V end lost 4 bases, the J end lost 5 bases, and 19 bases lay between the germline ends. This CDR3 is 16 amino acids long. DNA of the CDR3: TGTGCCAGCAGCCCCTCGGGCGGTTACGGAAACAATGAGCAGTTCTTC. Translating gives CASSPSGGYGNNEQFF.

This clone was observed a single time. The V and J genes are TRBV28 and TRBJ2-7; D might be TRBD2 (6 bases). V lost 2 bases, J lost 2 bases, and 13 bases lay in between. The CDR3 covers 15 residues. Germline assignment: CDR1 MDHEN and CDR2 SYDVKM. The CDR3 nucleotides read TGTGCCAGCAGTTTAATCGGTGGAGGGGCCTACGAGCAGTACTTC. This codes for CASSLIGGGAYEQYF.

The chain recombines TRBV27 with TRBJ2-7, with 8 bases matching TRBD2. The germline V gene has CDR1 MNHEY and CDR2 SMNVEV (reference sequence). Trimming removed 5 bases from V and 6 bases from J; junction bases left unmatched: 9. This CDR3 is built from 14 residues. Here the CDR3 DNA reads TGTGCCAGCAGTCCTGGGACTAGTTCCCGCGAGCAGTACTTC. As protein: CASSPGTSSREQYF.